This TCR beta chain comes out of a study of T cells in Graves' hyperthyroidism and ophthalmopathy. Study-wide points: In the analysis, a 13 V-J model separated ophthalmopathy from stable hyperthyroidism.

This clonotype has a count of ten or more. The antigen remains undetermined. The CDR3 is made up of 14 amino acids. CDR1 is SGHAT and CDR2 is FQNNGV in the germline V gene. V was clipped by 0 bases and J by 0 bases, with 6 bases between them. The TCR beta CDR3 regions underwent amplification using RNA transcripts as the source. First-round RT-PCR of the TCR CDR3 relied on the HTBI primer set. TCRdb independently ran MiXCR on the multiplex PCR reads; one entry per CDR3 protein. The sample shows 300,000 to 500,000 distinct CDR3 sequences, around 15% of them seen only once. The sequence derives from a man in his fifties or sixties with Graves' ophthalmopathy. V is TRBV11-2 and J is TRBJ2-7, with no clear D. Sequences were obtained from blood. The CDR3: CASSLEPASYEQYF. DNA for the CDR3: TGTGCCAGCAGCTTAGAGCCAGCCTCCTACGAGCAGTACTTC.